The entry below describes one T cell receptor (delta chain). The specificity of this receptor is unknown. This DNA translates differently at residue 9 from the TCRdb protein, which is that of a much larger clone; a read error is likely, and the protein shown is the DNA's own translation. For bulk TCR repertoire analysis, Vgamma9/Vdelta2+ and Vdelta2-negative gammadelta T cell populations were isolated by flow sorting from peripheral blood mononuclear cells. These data belong to a study of γδ T cells in repeated Plasmodium falciparum infection (dated by TCRdb to about 2021). At the level of the whole study: The natural-infection arm enrolled Malian children exposed to intense seasonal malaria transmission and compared the Malian children with Australian children matched for age and gender. Samples from controlled-infection subjects were taken at baseline, right before selected infections, and 21 days after each infection. In the study, the shaping of the human gammadelta T cell repertoire by repeated Plasmodium falciparum infection was examined using natural infection in Mali and controlled human malaria infection. Malian gammadelta TCR repertoires were analysed cross-sectionally during no-transmission periods and were analysed longitudinally across acute febrile malaria episodes. Four controlled human malaria infections were administered to several malaria-naive U.S. adults over 644 days by bites from P. falciparum NF54-infected Anopheles stephensi mosquitoes. Paper-wide results and their limitations: Vdelta2-negative gammadelta TCR repertoires from Malian children appeared more clonally expanded, less diverse and less shared than those of Australian children. The Malian cohort was drawn from a small rural village made up mostly of one ethnic group, which limits generalizability. Waves of new clonotype selection in Vdelta2-negative, largely Vdelta1+, gammadelta TCR repertoires appeared to be driven by repeated controlled infections. A highly stable polyclonal repertoire over time and infection, with many inter-individual overlapping TCRgamma sequences, was shown by Vgamma9/Vdelta2+ TCR repertoires. Analysis of inter-individual variability in gammadelta T cell responses was limited by the small size of the controlled-infection cohort.

Libraries were built with multiplex PCR. Reads for this sample came from an Illumina MiSeq. Every sorted gammadelta T cell sample had both its TCR gamma (TRG) and TCR delta (TRD) chains sequenced. The study's own analysis went as follows. Repertoire analyses included clonotype tree plots, accumulated frequency of the top 20 clonotypes, diversity index (DI) and D75 metrics. Via CATT, TCRdb reprocessed the public reads, and rows with identical DNA were then joined. TCRdb assigned the V and J calls; the authors' analysis was not used. Here the sample has 70,000 to 95,000 delta-chain clones; roughly 1.4% occur a single time. 8.5% to 10% of the sample belongs to the ten largest clones. V trim: 3 bases; J trim: 0 bases; unmatched bases: 23. CDR1 and CDR2 are read off the germline V gene as TSWWSYY and QGS. The CDR3 starts with the cysteine, ends with the phenylalanine, and has 23 residues. Left in the record is the CDR3 DNA by itself, 69 bases read in frame from the first base.

Sample: gamma-delta T cells from blood. The clonotype was recovered from a pool of human donors (malaria-infected and uninfected, not separated). The rearrangement combines TRDV1 with TRDJ1, with 12 bases aligning to TRDD3. The CDR3 region has the sequence CALGEHVTSPGNWGILYTDKLIF. The nucleotide sequence is TGTGCTCTTGGGGAGCATGTAACCTCCCCGGGGAACTGGGGGATACTGTACACCGATAAACTCATCTTT.